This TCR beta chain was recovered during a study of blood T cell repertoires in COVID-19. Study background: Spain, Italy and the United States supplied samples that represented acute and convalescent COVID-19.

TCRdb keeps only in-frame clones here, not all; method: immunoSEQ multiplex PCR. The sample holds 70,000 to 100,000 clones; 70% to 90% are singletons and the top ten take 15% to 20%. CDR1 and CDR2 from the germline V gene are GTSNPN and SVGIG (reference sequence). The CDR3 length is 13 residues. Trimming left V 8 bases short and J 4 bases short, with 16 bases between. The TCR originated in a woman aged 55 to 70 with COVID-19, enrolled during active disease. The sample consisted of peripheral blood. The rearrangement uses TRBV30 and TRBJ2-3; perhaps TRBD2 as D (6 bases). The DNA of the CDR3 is TGTGCCCATGAGACTAGTAGCGCAGATACGCAGTATTTT. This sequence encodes CAHETSSADTQYF.